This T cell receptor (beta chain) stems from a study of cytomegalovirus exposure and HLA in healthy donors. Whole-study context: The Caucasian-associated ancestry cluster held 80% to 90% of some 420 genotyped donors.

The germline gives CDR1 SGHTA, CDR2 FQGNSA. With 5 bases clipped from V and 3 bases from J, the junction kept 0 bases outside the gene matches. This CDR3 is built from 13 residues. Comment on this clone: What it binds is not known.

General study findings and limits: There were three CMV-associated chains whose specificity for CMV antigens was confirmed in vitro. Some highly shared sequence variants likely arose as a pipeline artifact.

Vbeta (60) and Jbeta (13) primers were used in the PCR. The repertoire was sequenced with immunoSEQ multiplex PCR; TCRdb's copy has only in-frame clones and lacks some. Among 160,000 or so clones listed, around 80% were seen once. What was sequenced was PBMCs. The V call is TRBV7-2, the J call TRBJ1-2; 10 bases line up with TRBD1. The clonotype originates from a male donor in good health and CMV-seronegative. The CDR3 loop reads CASSGQGDYGYTF. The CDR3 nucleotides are TGTGCCAGCAGCGGACAGGGGGACTATGGCTACACCTTC.